This T cell receptor beta chain was recorded in a study of radiation and T cells in renal cell carcinoma. Study outcomes and limitations: Top tumor clonotypes rose in blood 2 weeks post-radiation, then contracted. Baseline intratumoral clonotype presence is unknown without pretreatment biopsies.

The ends were cut back, 7 bases at V and 1 base at J, with 13 bases in the middle. CDR1 LNHDA and CDR2 SQIVND come from the germline V gene (reference sequence). This CDR3 spans 14 amino acids. Points on this clone: As yet, its antigen is unknown.

The protocol was immunoSEQ multiplex PCR, while the TCRdb copy is restricted to in-frame clones and leaves out a portion. The sample carries about 150,000 clones, about 88% recorded once. The time point here: baseline pretreatment blood. Treatment indicated: 15 Gy SBRT to primary tumor, nephrectomy 4 weeks later. This renal cell carcinoma was of the clear cell type. This sequence was found in a woman in her forties or fifties with renal cell carcinoma. The chain employs TRBV19 and TRBJ1-1; D possibly corresponds to TRBD1 (5 bases). The material was blood, obtained from a patient whose treatment included radiotherapy and nephrectomy. DNA of the CDR3: TGTGCCAGTACTACTACAGGAGCGAACACTGAAGCTTTCTTT. Amino acid sequence: CASTTTGANTEAFF.